The 14 T cell receptor beta chains reported below all come from one sample, sequenced in a study of blood T cell repertoires in COVID-19. Profiled with immunoSEQ multiplex PCR; TCRdb holds only in-frame clones, not every one. The sample holds fewer than 150,000 clones; roughly 88% are singletons and the top ten take roughly 8.4%. Specimen: peripheral blood. Source of these receptors: a woman in her 70s who had recovered from COVID-19.

The genes are TRBV5-1 and TRBJ2-5; the D gene is possibly TRBD1 (6 bases). CDR3 size: 15 residues. Germline assignment: CDR1 SGHRS and CDR2 YFSETQ. V was clipped by 0 bases and J by 2 bases, with 11 bases between them. This chain's CDR3 is CASSLAWGQQETQYF. Written as DNA, the CDR3 is TGCGCCAGCAGCTTGGCCTGGGGGCAGCAAGAGACCCAGTACTTC.

The chain is built from TRBV5-1 and TRBJ2-3; 9 bases align to TRBD2. The germline CDR1 and CDR2 sequences are SGHRS and YFSETQ. The CDR3 is 16 amino acids. The J segment lost 0 bases and the V segment lost 3 bases, leaving 5 bases of the junction unmatched. The CDR3 DNA follows: TGCGCCAGCAGCTGGGCGGGGGGGCTTAGCACAGATACGCAGTATTTT. Translated, it gives CASSWAGGLSTDTQYF.

The J gene is TRBJ1-3, the V gene TRBV10-1; 9 nucleotides align to TRBD1. V dropped 0 bases and J dropped 1; count of bases not matched to a gene: 7. The CDR3 sequence is 18 residues long. Germline CDR1 is WNHNN and CDR2 is SYGVQD (reference sequence). The DNA of the CDR3 is TGCGCCAGCAGTGAGTCAGTTGACAGGGGGGATTCTGGAAACACCATATATTTT. As protein: CASSESVDRGDSGNTIYF.

The chain couples TRBV7-7 to TRBJ2-1, with 8 bases that match TRBD2. V dropped 2 bases and J dropped 10; count of bases not matched to a gene: 4. Germline V CDR1 and CDR2: SSHAT, FNYEAQ (reference sequence). The CDR3 consists of 13 residues. CDR3 amino acids: CASSLLASGEQFF. For the CDR3, the DNA is TGTGCCAGCAGCTTATTGGCTAGCGGGGAGCAGTTCTTC.

The gene calls are TRBV11-3 and TRBJ2-7, with no clear D. CDR1 is SGHNT and CDR2 is YENEEA in the germline V gene. The CDR3 length is 12 residues. V lost 0 bases and J lost 6, with 6 bases in between. CDR3 in amino acids: CASSLESGEQYF. The CDR3 bases are TGTGCCAGCAGCTTAGAATCCGGCGAGCAGTACTTC.

The rearrangement uses TRBV2 and TRBJ2-3; 7 positions agree with TRBD2. V trimming: 10 bases; J trimming: 1 base; junction bases outside the gene matches: 14. Germline V gives CDR1 SNHLY, CDR2 FYNNEI. The CDR3 runs 16 residues. The CDR3 here is CATTTPGSGRTDTQYF. In nucleotides, the CDR3 is TGTGCCACCACGACCCCGGGTAGCGGGCGCACAGATACGCAGTATTTT. Using reference TRBV2 and TRBJ2-3 for the parts outside the CDR3, the full variable domain is EPEVTQTPSHQVTQMGQEVILRCVPISNHLYFYWYRQILGQKVEFLVSFYNNEISEKSEIFDDQFSVERPDGSNFTLKIRSTKLEDSAMYFCATTTPGSGRTDTQYFGPGTRLTVL.

The J gene is TRBJ2-3, the V gene TRBV15; a weak D match, TRBD1 (6 bases). CDR1 and CDR2 (germline): LNHNV, YYDKDF (reference sequence). V was cut by 1 base and J by 1 base, with 6 bases left in between. CDR3 length equals 14 residues. The CDR3 sequence is CATSRGGRTDTQYF. Written as DNA, the CDR3 is TGTGCCACCAGCAGAGGGGGGCGCACAGATACGCAGTATTTT.

The V and J genes are TRBV3-1 (or the pseudogene TRBV3-2) and TRBJ2-4; D is uncertain. Trimming removed 6 bases from V and 0 bases from J, with 9 bases in between. The CDR3 has 14 amino acids. From germline, CDR1 is LGHDT and CDR2 YNNKEL (reference sequence). CDR3 sequence (DNA): TGTGCCAGCAGTTCAACAGTAGCCAAAAACATTCAGTACTTC. This codes for CASSSTVAKNIQYF.

V gene TRBV12-3 or TRBV12-4 combines with J gene TRBJ1-1; possible D gene TRBD1, 5 bases. Trimming shortened V by 3 bases and J by 3 bases, and 8 bases separated the two germline ends. The CDR3 contains 13 residues. The CDR3 coding sequence is TGTGCCAGCAGTTTCGTCAGGGACACTGAAGCTTTCTTT. Translation: CASSFVRDTEAFF.

This CDR3 reads CASSGRLHTQYF. The CDR3, as DNA: TGTGCCAGCAGTGGGAGGCTGCATACGCAGTATTTT. The J gene is TRBJ2-3, the V gene TRBV28; possible D gene TRBD2, 6 bases. Per the germline V gene, CDR1 is MDHEN and CDR2 is SYDVKM. V dropped 5 bases and J dropped 7 bases, with 10 bases sitting between them. The CDR3 extends over 12 amino acids.

The chain recombines TRBV18 with TRBJ2-7; TRBD1 aligns across 7 bases. Germline V CDR1 and CDR2: KGHSH, LQKENI. This CDR3 comprises 14 residues. V lost 3 bases to trimming and J lost 3 bases; unmatched junction nucleotides: 5. Here the CDR3 reads CASSPYRDSYEQYF. Here the CDR3 DNA reads TGTGCCAGCTCACCGTATCGGGACAGCTACGAGCAGTACTTC.

The genes are TRBV11-1 and TRBJ1-2, with TRBD1 as a possible D gene (6 bases). Germline V gene sequence: CDR1 SGHAT, CDR2 FQDESV (reference sequence). The length of the CDR3 is 14 residues. Between the trimmed V and J ends, which lost 5 bases and 4 bases, there was a span of 14 bases. The CDR3 here is CASSVGQWGYGYTF. The CDR3 nucleotides read TGTGCCAGCAGCGTCGGACAGTGGGGCTATGGCTACACCTTC.

V usage is TRBV5-1 and J usage is TRBJ2-3, with 9 bases fitting TRBD2. Germline CDR1 reads SGHRS; CDR2 reads YFSETQ. V gave up 2 bases and J gave up 0 bases; unmatched junction bases: 4. The CDR3 consists of 16 residues. CDR3 sequence: CASSLAGGPSTDTQYF. CDR3 DNA: TGCGCCAGCAGCTTAGCGGGGGGCCCTAGCACAGATACGCAGTATTTT.

V is TRBV7-2 and J is TRBJ2-5; TRBD1 might be the D (6 bases). The CDR3 has 14 residues. CDR1 is SGHTA and CDR2 is FQGNSA in the germline V gene. V lost 0 bases to trimming and J lost 5 bases, with 10 bases between them. CDR3 region: CASSLAPGVETQYF. CDR3 coding DNA: TGTGCCAGCAGCTTAGCGCCAGGGGTCGAGACCCAGTACTTC.